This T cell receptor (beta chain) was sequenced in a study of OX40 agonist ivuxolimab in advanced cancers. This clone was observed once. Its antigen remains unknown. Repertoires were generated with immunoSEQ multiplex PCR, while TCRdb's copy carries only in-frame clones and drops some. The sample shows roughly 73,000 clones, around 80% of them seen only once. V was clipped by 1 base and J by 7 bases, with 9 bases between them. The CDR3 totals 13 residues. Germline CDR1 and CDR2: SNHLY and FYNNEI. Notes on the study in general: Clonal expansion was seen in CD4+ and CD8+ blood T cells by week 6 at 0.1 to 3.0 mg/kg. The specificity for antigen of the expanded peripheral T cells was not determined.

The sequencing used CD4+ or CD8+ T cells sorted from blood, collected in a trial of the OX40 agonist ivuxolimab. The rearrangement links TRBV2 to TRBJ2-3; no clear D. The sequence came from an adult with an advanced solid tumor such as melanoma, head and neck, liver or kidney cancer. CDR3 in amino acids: CASSEGDGHTQYF. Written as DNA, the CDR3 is TGTGCCAGCAGTGAAGGGGATGGACATACGCAGTATTTT.